A selection of T cell receptor beta chains follows, all from one sample in a study of blood T cell repertoires in COVID-19. Sequencing was performed with immunoSEQ multiplex PCR; in TCRdb, only in-frame clones are kept and a portion is missing. The table includes over 140,000 clones, roughly four fifths detected once. Sequencing was carried out using peripheral blood. These receptors were collected from a woman over 75 with active or convalescent COVID-19. Both conserved end residues are part of each CDR3. A D gene is named only where the DNA matches it firmly. Only part of the rows carry a size: once, few, many, or a class if the clone is expanded.

v_call	d_call	j_call	clone_size	cdr3_aa	cdr3_nt
TRBV6-5	.	TRBJ1-1	.	CATETYRNTEAFF	TGTGCCACCGAAACATACAGGAACACTGAAGCTTTCTTT
TRBV5-6	.	TRBJ1-4	.	CASSLFGEGGEKLFF	TGTGCCAGCAGCTTGTTCGGGGAGGGAGGAGAAAAACTGTTTTTT
TRBV18	.	TRBJ2-1	.	CASSPPGGQLRRNEQFF	TGTGCCAGCTCACCACCGGGGGGACAGCTTAGGAGAAATGAGCAGTTCTTC
TRBV7-2	TRBD2	TRBJ2-5	.	CASSLGTSRGQETQYF	TGTGCCAGCAGCCTAGGGACTAGCAGAGGACAAGAGACCCAGTACTTC
TRBV5-1	.	TRBJ1-1	.	CASSLGQRMNTEAFF	TGCGCCAGCAGCTTGGGACAGAGAATGAACACTGAAGCTTTCTTT
TRBV6-1	.	TRBJ1-1	.	CASSEGTFEAFF	TGTGCCAGCAGTGAGGGCACCTTCGAAGCTTTCTTT
TRBV7-9	TRBD1	TRBJ2-3	.	CASSLGGQALTDTQYF	TGTGCCAGCAGCTTAGGGGGACAGGCTTTAACAGATACGCAGTATTTT
TRBV10-3	.	TRBJ1-3	.	CAISDPGRTDSGNTIYF	TGTGCCATCAGTGACCCCGGCAGGACTGACTCTGGAAACACCATATATTTT
TRBV28	TRBD1	TRBJ1-2	.	CASSIRQGYGYTF	TGTGCCAGCAGTATTCGACAGGGCTATGGCTACACCTTC
TRBV5-1	.	TRBJ2-7	.	CASSLQGIGYEQYF	TGCGCCAGCAGCCTACAGGGTATAGGCTACGAGCAGTACTTC
TRBV5-1	TRBD1	TRBJ1-4	.	CASSPRTGSNEKLFF	TGCGCCAGCAGCCCACGGACAGGAAGTAATGAAAAACTGTTTTTT
TRBV7-2	.	TRBJ1-1	many	CASSDRRTAGMNTEAFF	TGTGCCAGCAGCGATCGACGGACAGCTGGAATGAACACTGAAGCTTTCTTT
TRBV5-1	TRBD1	TRBJ1-4	.	CASSETGFGNEKLFF	TGCGCCAGCAGCGAGACAGGGTTCGGTAATGAAAAACTGTTTTTT
TRBV7-7	TRBD1	TRBJ2-3	.	CASSLTTGGYDTQYF	TGTGCTAGCAGCTTAACGACAGGGGGCTACGATACGCAGTATTTT
TRBV11-3	.	TRBJ1-6	once	CASSGGLGNSPLHF	TGTGCCAGCAGCGGGGGACTGGGAAATTCACCCCTCCACTTT
TRBV7-3	TRBD1	TRBJ1-6	.	CASSFDRAYNSPLHF	TGTGCCAGCAGCTTCGACAGGGCCTATAATTCACCCCTCCACTTT
TRBV2	.	TRBJ1-5	.	CASNGGASNQPQHF	TGTGCCAGCAATGGGGGCGCGAGCAATCAGCCCCAGCATTTT
TRBV19	.	TRBJ1-1	.	CASSIREGNTEAFF	TGTGCCAGTAGTATCAGGGAAGGGAACACTGAAGCTTTCTTT
TRBV4-3	TRBD2	TRBJ2-1	.	CASSQDGGDEQFF	TGCGCCAGCAGCCAAGATGGGGGGGATGAGCAGTTCTTC
TRBV7-9	.	TRBJ1-1	.	CASSSSGMGYTEAFF	TGTGCCAGCAGCTCGTCAGGGATGGGGTACACTGAAGCTTTCTTT
TRBV5-4	.	TRBJ2-1	.	CASSPASSPYNEQFF	TGTGCCAGCAGCCCAGCGTCCTCGCCCTACAATGAGCAGTTCTTC
TRBV11-1	.	TRBJ1-1	.	CASSLDRITEAFF	TGTGCCAGCAGTCTCGACAGGATCACTGAAGCTTTCTTT
TRBV7-9	TRBD2	TRBJ2-7	.	CASSFGGALDEQYF	TGTGCCAGCAGCTTCGGGGGGGCGCTTGACGAGCAGTACTTC
TRBV7-2	.	TRBJ1-2	.	CASSFTGGRMDGYTF	TGTGCCAGCAGCTTTACCGGGGGGAGGATGGATGGCTACACCTTC
TRBV4-2	TRBD2	TRBJ2-7	.	CASSQDVSRGAYEQYF	TGTGCCAGCAGCCAAGATGTCTCGCGGGGGGCCTACGAGCAGTACTTC